The 29 T cell receptor beta chains in this list originate from one sample, sequenced in a study of cytomegalovirus exposure and HLA in healthy donors. 60 Vbeta and 13 Jbeta primers were used in PCR. Using immunoSEQ multiplex PCR, the repertoire was profiled, and TCRdb retains in-frame clones only, with some absent. The table includes roughly 140,000 clones, roughly four fifths detected once. The sequenced material came from PBMCs. All receptors derive from a young man in good health and CMV-seropositive.

V is TRBV27 and J is TRBJ2-5; 7 bases are shared with TRBD1. The J call may be incorrect, as the DNA end agrees better with TRBJ2-7. The CDR3 loop spans 17 amino acids. CDR1 is MNHEY, CDR2 SMNVEV, per germline (reference sequence). The CDR3 region is CASSDRVGDTSAYEQYF. CDR3 DNA sequence: TGTGCCAGCTCCGACAGGGTTGGTGACACGAGCGCCTACGAGCAGTACTTC.

The chain links TRBV28 to TRBJ2-5; D may be TRBD2 (6 bases). Trimming removed 11 bases from V and 5 bases from J, with 21 bases in between. The CDR3 contains 14 residues. The germline V gene encodes CDR1 MDHEN and CDR2 SYDVKM. The CDR3 region has the DNA TGTGCCGCCAGGACTATAATGTATGGGGAGACCCAGTACTTC. It codes for CAARTIMYGETQYF. Full variable domain (remainder filled in from reference TRBV28 and TRBJ2-5): DVKVTQSSRYLVKRTGEKVFLECVQDMDHENMFWYRQDPGLGLRLIYFSYDVKMKEKGDIPEGYSVSREKKERFSLILESASTNQTSMYLCAARTIMYGETQYFGPGTRLLVL.

In this sample, this clone turned up once. The chain joins TRBV7-2 to TRBJ2-7, with 12 nucleotides matching TRBD1. The V and J ends lost 8 bases and 5 bases, in that order; junction bases with no gene match: 1. Germline values: CDR1 SGHTA, CDR2 FQGNSA. The CDR3 consists of 12 residues. CDR3: CASGTGGDEQYF. The DNA for the CDR3 is TGTGCCAGCGGGACAGGGGGCGACGAGCAGTACTTC.

The genes are TRBV5-4 and TRBJ2-3, with 11 nucleotides matching TRBD2. The CDR3 totals 17 residues. CDR1 is SGHNT and CDR2 is YYREEE in the germline V gene (reference sequence). V was pared by 4 bases and J by 4 bases, with 11 bases of the junction left unmatched. The CDR3 nucleotides are TGTGCCAGCAGCCAAAAAATTCTAGCGGGGGGTTCAGATACGCAGTATTTT. Encoded protein: CASSQKILAGGSDTQYF.

CDR3 sequence (DNA): TGCAGCGTTGAAGGGGGGCGAGAAAATTACGAGCAGTACTTC. It is translated as CSVEGGRENYEQYF. The V gene is TRBV29-1, the J gene TRBJ2-7; D is possibly TRBD1 (6 bases). The CDR3 contains 14 residues. V shed 1 base and J shed 4 bases, with 14 bases lying between them. Germline CDR1 and CDR2: SQVTM and ANQGSEA.

The rearrangement uses TRBV4-3 and TRBJ2-4, with 7 nucleotides matching TRBD1. The J segment lost 5 bases and the V segment lost 0 bases, leaving 7 bases of the junction unmatched. Germline V lookup: CDR1 LGHNA, CDR2 YSLEER. The CDR3 sequence is 16 residues long. CDR3 sequence reads: CASSQDYRDRENIQYF. Written as DNA, the CDR3 is TGCGCCAGCAGCCAAGATTATCGAGACAGGGAAAACATTCAGTACTTC.

This clone showed up just a few times. The chain joins TRBV7-2 to TRBJ2-3; D is uncertain. Germline V gives CDR1 SGHTA, CDR2 FQGNSA. V gave up 5 bases and J gave up 2 bases, with 5 bases separating them. This CDR3 comprises 12 residues. The CDR3 reads CASSPYTDTQYF. CDR3 DNA sequence: TGTGCCAGCAGCCCCTACACAGATACGCAGTATTTT.

The chain joins TRBV7-2 to TRBJ2-1, with 7 bases lining up with TRBD2. Looked up from germline, CDR1 is SGHTA and CDR2 is FQGNSA. The CDR3 loop spans 15 amino acids. The V segment lost 4 bases and the J segment 6 bases; nucleotides outside the gene matches: 9. CDR3 region: CASSSVPGGGNEQFF. The CDR3 nucleotides are TGTGCCAGCAGCTCCGTCCCGGGGGGAGGCAATGAGCAGTTCTTC.

The chain combines TRBV7-9 with TRBJ2-2, with TRBD1 matching 8 bases. The junction had 9 bases not matched to a gene; V was cut back by 5 bases and J by 4 bases. The CDR3 runs 16 residues. Germline CDR1 is SEHNR and CDR2 is FQNEAQ (reference sequence). CDR3: CASSEDRGGITGELFF. CDR3 DNA sequence: TGTGCCAGCAGCGAAGACAGGGGTGGCATCACCGGGGAGCTGTTTTTT. The full variable domain, with the rest looked up from reference TRBV7-9 and TRBJ2-2, is DTGVSQNPRHKITKRGQNVTFRCDPISEHNRLYWYRQTLGQGPEFLTYFQNEAQLEKSRLLSDRFSAERPKGSFSTLEIQRTEQGDSAMYLCASSEDRGGITGELFFGEGSRLTVL.

This chain uses TRBV6-1 with TRBJ2-7; TRBD1 matches 7 bases. CDR1 and CDR2 (germline): MNHNS, SASEGT. The length of the CDR3 is 15 residues. The V and J ends lost 5 bases and 0 bases, in that order; junction bases with no gene match: 7. Here the CDR3 reads CASSPQTGASYEQYF. DNA for the CDR3: TGTGCCAGCAGTCCCCAAACAGGGGCCTCCTACGAGCAGTACTTC.

V and J are TRBV5-1 and TRBJ1-5; 8 bases are shared with TRBD1. This CDR3 has 17 residues. Germline V gene data show CDR1 as SGHRS and CDR2 as YFSETQ. V was clipped by 0 bases and J by 4 bases; unmatched bases: 9. The CDR3 DNA reads as TGCGCCAGCAGCTTGGGGACCGGACAGGGCACAAATCAGCCCCAGCATTTT. Protein product: CASSLGTGQGTNQPQHF.

This chain uses TRBV2 with TRBJ2-7, with 8 bases that match TRBD1. The CDR3 spans 16 residues. Per the germline V gene, CDR1 is SNHLY and CDR2 is FYNNEI. V was pared by 4 bases and J by 3 bases, with 11 bases of the junction left unmatched. This CDR3 reads CASSAPGTGGGYEQYF. In DNA, the CDR3 is TGTGCCAGCAGTGCCCCAGGGACAGGTGGTGGCTACGAGCAGTACTTC.

V and J are TRBV5-4 and TRBJ2-3, with 7 bases aligning to TRBD1. V gave up 5 bases and J gave up 1 base; unmatched junction bases: 7. Germline V gene data show CDR1 as SGHNT and CDR2 as YYREEE (reference sequence). The CDR3 covers 15 residues. The CDR3 DNA follows: TGTGCCAGCAGATCACAGGGGTCGGGCACAGATACGCAGTATTTT. This codes for CASRSQGSGTDTQYF.

The chain carries TRBV30 and TRBJ2-7; perhaps TRBD2 as D (6 bases). Looked up from germline, CDR1 is GTSNPN and CDR2 is SVGIG (reference sequence). Trimming removed 1 base from V and 7 bases from J, with 8 bases in between. The CDR3 is 11 amino acids. The CDR3: CAWSGGGEQYF. The CDR3 bases are TGTGCCTGGAGTGGTGGGGGGGAGCAGTACTTC.

The rearrangement links TRBV5-4 to TRBJ2-2; D perhaps matches TRBD2 (5 bases). The V gene's germline CDR1 is SGHNT and CDR2 YYREEE (reference sequence). The V end was cut by 2 bases, the J end by 1 base, with 6 bases between. This CDR3 is built from 14 residues. CDR3 DNA: TGTGCCAGCAGCTTTCGGGGGAACACCGGGGAGCTGTTTTTT. It translates to CASSFRGNTGELFF.

The chain joins TRBV18 to TRBJ1-1, with 9 bases matching TRBD1. The CDR3 has 13 amino acids. Germline values: CDR1 KGHSH, CDR2 LQKENI. V gave up 4 bases and J gave up 3 bases; unmatched junction bases: 0. This CDR3 is CASSRDRDTEAFF. As DNA, the CDR3 is TGTGCCAGCTCACGGGACAGGGACACTGAAGCTTTCTTT.

This chain joins TRBV19 and TRBJ1-2; the D gene is possibly TRBD1 (6 bases). The ends were cut back, 2 bases at V and 2 bases at J, with 21 bases in the middle. Germline-derived CDR1 and CDR2 are LNHDA and SQIVND (reference sequence). The length of the CDR3 is 18 residues. The CDR3 nucleotides are TGTGCCAGTAGTATAACCTCGGACAGAGGGCTTGTCAACTATGGCTACACCTTC. It codes for CASSITSDRGLVNYGYTF.

The J gene is TRBJ1-2, the V gene TRBV4-1; 7 bases map to TRBD1. Trimming at V came to 1 base and at J to 7 bases, leaving 3 bases not matched to a gene. The CDR3 sequence is 13 residues long. Germline values: CDR1 MGHRA, CDR2 YSYEKL. The CDR3 sequence: CASSQGQGVGYTF. The CDR3 DNA sequence: TGCGCCAGCAGCCAAGGACAGGGAGTTGGCTACACCTTC.

This clone was detected once. This chain links TRBV11-2 with TRBJ1-1; D is unclear. CDR1 and CDR2 (germline): SGHAT, FQNNGV. V lost 0 bases to trimming and J lost 11 bases, with 22 bases between them. The CDR3 runs 16 residues. The CDR3 loop is CASSLDQSFTREEAFF. In nucleotides, the CDR3 is TGTGCCAGCAGCTTAGATCAATCCTTTACCCGAGAAGAGGCTTTCTTT.

The gene calls are TRBV12-5 and TRBJ1-3, with 8 bases lining up with TRBD1. With 5 bases clipped from V and 3 bases from J, the junction kept 6 bases outside the gene matches. Germline-derived CDR1 and CDR2 are LGHNT and FRNRAP. The CDR3 is 15 residues long. The CDR3 nucleotides are TGTGCTAGTGGTGCTGGACAGGGATTTGGAAACACCATATATTTT. Its translation: CASGAGQGFGNTIYF.

The V and J genes are TRBV9 and TRBJ2-2, with TRBD2 identical over 9 bases. This CDR3 has 19 amino acids. The germline gives CDR1 SGDLS, CDR2 YYNGEE. J lost 2 bases, V lost 0 bases, and 11 bases had no gene match. CDR3 in DNA: TGTGCCAGCAGCGTAGAGGCGGCGCGGGGGGGCCTAAACACCGGGGAGCTGTTTTTT. This encodes CASSVEAARGGLNTGELFF.

V gene TRBV7-9 combines with J gene TRBJ2-3; the D gene is possibly TRBD1 (5 bases). The CDR3 contains 14 residues. Germline loops: CDR1 SEHNR, CDR2 FQNEAQ (reference sequence). V was shortened by 2 bases and J by 4 bases, with 10 bases between the two germline ends. The CDR3 DNA is TGTGCCAGCAGCTTAAGGGGTCTCTCAGATACGCAGTATTTT. It translates to CASSLRGLSDTQYF.

The rearrangement links TRBV5-4 to TRBJ2-3; 12 bases agree with TRBD1. The CDR3 spans 16 residues. Trimming at V came to 5 bases and at J to 3 bases, leaving 7 bases not matched to a gene. Germline assignment: CDR1 SGHNT and CDR2 YYREEE (reference sequence). The CDR3 reads CASSGPGQGATDTQYF. The CDR3 region has the DNA TGTGCCAGCAGTGGACCGGGACAGGGGGCAACAGATACGCAGTATTTT.

The V call is TRBV11-3, the J call TRBJ2-2; possible D gene TRBD2, 6 bases. The germline gives CDR1 SGHNT, CDR2 YENEEA. This CDR3 is built from 14 residues. V dropped 6 bases and J dropped 0 bases, with 8 bases sitting between them. CDR3 region: CASSSSANTGELFF. The CDR3, as DNA: TGTGCCAGCAGTTCTAGCGCGAACACCGGGGAGCTGTTTTTT.

This clone was seen a few times. This chain joins TRBV19 and TRBJ1-3, with D unresolved. Germline-derived CDR1 and CDR2 are LNHDA and SQIVND (reference sequence). The CDR3 consists of 12 residues. The germline V and J ends were trimmed by 7 bases and 3 bases, with 7 bases remaining between them. As DNA, the CDR3 is TGTGCCAGTACCGGGAATGGAAACACCATATATTTT. As protein: CASTGNGNTIYF.

The chain joins TRBV7-2 to TRBJ2-7, with TRBD1 matching over 7 bases. V dropped 1 base and J dropped 2; count of bases not matched to a gene: 2. The CDR3 runs 14 residues. Germline V gene sequence: CDR1 SGHTA, CDR2 FQGNSA. CDR3 nucleotides: TGTGCCAGCAGCTTAGGGACAGGTACCTACGAGCAGTACTTC. Its protein product is CASSLGTGTYEQYF.

This clone was seen only once. The chain has TRBV4-2 and TRBJ2-7, with a tentative D call TRBD2 (6 bases). The CDR3 extends over 19 amino acids. V was clipped by 0 bases and J by 0 bases, with 21 bases between them. CDR1 and CDR2 (germline): LGHNA, YNFKEQ. CDR3 sequence: CASSQDARRGRNFSYEQYF. Written as DNA, the CDR3 is TGTGCCAGCAGCCAAGATGCACGGAGGGGACGAAACTTCTCCTACGAGCAGTACTTC.

The gene calls are TRBV6-5 and TRBJ2-1; TRBD2 aligns across 7 bases. V shed 7 bases, J shed 8 bases, and the junction held 11 bases outside the gene matches. Germline CDR1 reads MNHEY; CDR2 reads SVGAGI. The CDR3 loop spans 14 amino acids. The CDR3 nucleotides read TGTGCCAGCACACGGGGGAGGGCCGGCGATGAGCAGTTCTTC. This encodes CASTRGRAGDEQFF.

The chain has TRBV30 and TRBJ1-2; 7 bases are shared with TRBD1. The CDR3 is 13 residues long. The germline CDR1 and CDR2 sequences are GTSNPN and SVGIG (reference sequence). Losses at the gene ends were 3 bases for V and 8 bases for J; bases not matched to a gene: 9. The CDR3 spells CAWSSKGASGYTF. The CDR3 DNA sequence: TGTGCCTGGAGCAGTAAGGGGGCTAGCGGCTACACCTTC.